This T cell receptor beta chain was obtained from a study of OX40 agonist ivuxolimab in advanced cancers. Study-wide context: Given to patients was ivuxolimab, an agonistic anti-OX40 (CD134) antibody.

The table lists this clone with a count of one. The antigen is unknown. The V gene lost 2 bases and the J gene lost 6 bases, with 20 bases spanning the gap. The CDR3 sequence is 16 residues long. Germline CDR1 reads LNHDA; CDR2 reads SQIVND (reference sequence). The protocol was immunoSEQ multiplex PCR, while the TCRdb copy is restricted to in-frame clones and leaves out a portion. The repertoire holds approximately 65,000 clones, with about nine tenths as singletons. Study-wide findings and caveats: The investigators did not determine what antigen specificity the expanded peripheral T cells had. Circulating CD4+ and CD8+ T cells showed clonal expansion by week 6 at 0.1 to 3.0 mg/kg. Low levels of normalized T-cell clonal expansion also appeared in some nonresponders.

The specimen was CD4+ or CD8+ T cells sorted from blood, collected in a trial of the OX40 agonist ivuxolimab. This sequence originates from an adult with an advanced solid tumor such as melanoma, head and neck, liver or kidney cancer. This chain joins TRBV19 and TRBJ2-7; D possibly matches TRBD1 or TRBD2 (5 bases each). The CDR3: CASSIQGDLLMFEQYF. The CDR3 DNA sequence: TGTGCCAGTAGTATACAAGGGGACCTCTTAATGTTCGAGCAGTACTTC. The variable domain in full, completed from reference TRBV19 and TRBJ2-7, reads DGGITQSPKYLFRKEGQNVTLSCEQNLNHDAMYWYRQDPGQGLRLIYYSQIVNDFQKGDIAEGYSVSREKKESFPLTVTSAQKNPTAFYLCASSIQGDLLMFEQYFGPGTRLTVT.